One and the same sample provided the 22 T cell receptor beta chains below, sequenced in a study of vaccination and CD4 T cells after COVID-19 (dated by TCRdb to about 2022). Explained via the paper, the treatment or condition label denotes: roughly 11-day PBMC culture with coronavirus spike peptide pools or control peptides (ViraFEST assay). CD4+ T cells from unexposed donors were collected before the COVID-19 pandemic (2011-2018). Receptor libraries were prepared by PCR. Instrument used: Illumina iSeq 100. DNA from cultured CD4+ T cells was subjected to TCR sequencing with the Oncomine TCR Beta short-read assay at the Johns Hopkins FTIC core. In TCRdb, the public reads were trimmed at Q25 with fastp and aligned with MiXCR, with productive beta chains retained. Here each entry gathers all rows of one CDR3 protein and keeps the most common genes and DNA. Within this sample are 8,500 to 9,500 distinct CDR3 sequences, with approximately 31% of them counted one time only. Of the sample, about 40% is held by the ten largest clones.

The antigens these receptors bind are not known. Source material: CD4+ T cells from blood, cultured in vitro. Receptors were obtained from a human donor in good health.

This clonotype was counted only a few times. The V and J genes are TRBV24-1 and TRBJ2-3; weak D call: TRBD2 (5 bases). From germline, CDR1 is KGHDR and CDR2 SFDVKD. The CDR3 runs to 11 residues. With 12 bases removed from V and 6 bases from J, the gap between germline ends came to 12 bases. The DNA for the CDR3 is TGTGCCGTCCGCTCGGGGGATACGCAGTATTTT. Amino acid sequence: CAVRSGDTQYF.

The CDR3: CASSLQGGPYNEQFF. The CDR3 region has the DNA TGCGCCAGCAGCTTGCAAGGGGGCCCCTACAATGAGCAGTTCTTC. The V gene is TRBV5-1, the J gene TRBJ2-1, with TRBD1 matching 7 bases. Germline CDR1 and CDR2: SGHRS and YFSETQ. V dropped 1 base and J dropped 2; count of bases not matched to a gene: 3. The CDR3 covers 15 residues.

This clonotype was observed a handful of times. The chain combines TRBV27 with TRBJ2-3, with 7 bases matching TRBD1. Trimming removed 6 bases from V and 1 base from J; junction bases left unmatched: 7. CDR1 MNHEY and CDR2 SMNVEV come from the germline V gene (reference sequence). The CDR3 consists of 15 residues. This CDR3 reads CASRTGVGGTDTQYF. CDR3 nucleotide sequence: TGTGCCAGCAGAACAGGGGTTGGAGGCACAGATACGCAGTATTTT.

This clonotype was seen only once. The V gene is TRBV7-2, the J gene TRBJ2-1, with D possibly being TRBD2 (5 bases). This CDR3 spans 15 amino acids. The V gene's germline CDR1 is SGHTA and CDR2 FQGNSA. With 3 bases removed from V and 1 base from J, the gap between germline ends came to 10 bases. Written as DNA, the CDR3 is TGTGCCAGCAGCTTTGAGGACTGGTCCTACAATGAGCAGTTCTTC. Amino acid sequence: CASSFEDWSYNEQFF.

V is TRBV5-1 and J is TRBJ1-2; possibly TRBD1 for D (6 bases). CDR1 SGHRS and CDR2 YFSETQ come from the germline V gene. The V gene lost 4 bases and the J gene lost 8 bases, with 15 bases spanning the gap. The CDR3 is 13 residues long. CDR3 bases: TGCGCCAGCAGCATCGCGGGGGCGCGGGGCTACACCTTC. Protein sequence: CASSIAGARGYTF.

This clonotype is categorized as medium-sized. The chain couples TRBV20-1 to TRBJ1-1; D is perhaps TRBD1 (6 bases). The CDR3 contains 14 residues. Germline CDR1 is DFQATT and CDR2 is SNEGSKA (reference sequence). Deletions cut 3 bases from V and 8 bases from J, with 19 bases between. The CDR3 loop is CSARDGQILWEAFF. The CDR3 DNA sequence: TGCAGTGCTAGGGATGGACAGATCCTTTGGGAAGCTTTCTTT.

Only a few counts were recorded for this clonotype. V gene TRBV7-9 combines with J gene TRBJ1-2; the match to TRBD1 covers 7 bases. Germline V gene data show CDR1 as SEHNR and CDR2 as FQNEAQ (reference sequence). This CDR3 is built from 14 residues. J was trimmed by 2 bases and V by 3 bases; bases with no gene match: 3. The CDR3 region has the DNA TGTGCCAGCAGCTTGCAGGGGGAGAACTATGGCTACACCTTC. It is translated as CASSLQGENYGYTF. Combining the CDR3 with reference TRBV7-9 and TRBJ1-2 gives the whole variable domain DTGVSQNPRHKITKRGQNVTFRCDPISEHNRLYWYRQTLGQGPEFLTYFQNEAQLEKSRLLSDRFSAERPKGSFSTLEIQRTEQGDSAMYLCASSLQGENYGYTFGSGTRLTVV.

This clonotype was seen a few times. This sequence joins TRBV7-9 and TRBJ1-1; D gene uncertain. Trimming removed 2 bases at V and 6 bases at J, with 10 bases between. Germline loops: CDR1 SEHNR, CDR2 FQNEAQ (reference sequence). The length of the CDR3 is 13 residues. The CDR3 spells CASSLKGGAEAFF. In nucleotides, the CDR3 is TGTGCCAGCAGCTTAAAGGGCGGGGCTGAAGCTTTCTTT.

The rearrangement links TRBV20-1 to TRBJ2-2; possibly TRBD1 or TRBD2 for D (7 bases each). This CDR3 is built from 14 residues. Trimming pared 5 bases from V and 7 bases from J, leaving 17 bases between. CDR1 DFQATT and CDR2 SNEGSKA come from the germline V gene (reference sequence). This chain's CDR3 is CSAPQGGSSGELFF. The CDR3 bases are TGCAGTGCTCCCCAGGGGGGGTCGAGCGGGGAGCTGTTTTTT.

This clonotype came up a few times. This chain joins TRBV6-4 and TRBJ2-2, with unresolved D. Germline V gene lookup returns CDR1 MRHNA and CDR2 SNTAGT. The CDR3 extends over 13 amino acids. V lost 3 bases to trimming and J lost 5 bases, with 7 bases between them. CDR3 amino acids: CASSEVGTGELFF. The CDR3 DNA sequence: TGTGCCAGCAGTGAAGTAGGGACCGGGGAGCTGTTTTTT.

This chain joins TRBV30 and TRBJ2-1, with D tentatively TRBD1 (7 bases). Germline V gives CDR1 GTSNPN, CDR2 SVGIG (reference sequence). The CDR3 loop spans 13 amino acids. V lost 0 bases and J lost 9, with 12 bases in between. This CDR3 is CAWSVSGGLEQFF. CDR3 coding DNA: TGTGCCTGGAGTGTATCAGGGGGGCTTGAGCAGTTCTTC.

The table lists this clonotype with a few counts. This rearrangement joins TRBV7-7 to TRBJ1-1, with D possibly TRBD1 on 5 matching bases. Germline CDR1 and CDR2: SSHAT and FNYEAQ (reference sequence). Trimming shortened V by 1 base and J by 5 bases, and 8 bases separated the two germline ends. This CDR3 contains 13 residues. CDR3 residues: CASSLGDGTEAFF. For the CDR3, the DNA is TGTGCCAGCAGCTTAGGGGACGGTACTGAAGCTTTCTTT. Supplemented by reference TRBV7-7 and TRBJ1-1, the full variable domain reads GAGVSQSPRYKVTKRGQDVTLRCDPISSHATLYWYQQALGQGPEFLTYFNYEAQPDKSGLPSDRFSAERPEGSISTLTIQRTEQRDSAMYRCASSLGDGTEAFFGQGTRLTVV.

This clonotype was counted a few times. The chain carries TRBV6-1 and TRBJ1-6, with a tentative D call TRBD1 (6 bases). Germline lookup yields CDR1 MNHNS and CDR2 SASEGT. V was clipped by 6 bases and J by 2 bases, with 17 bases between them. The CDR3 is 17 residues long. The CDR3 protein is CASSSGQGPPYNSPLHF. The CDR3 DNA follows: TGTGCCAGCAGCTCCGGGCAGGGGCCCCCCTATAATTCACCCCTCCACTTT.

This sequence joins TRBV20-1 and TRBJ1-4; D not certain. V lost 5 bases to trimming and J lost 8 bases, with 15 bases between them. The CDR3 spans 13 residues. Per the germline V gene, CDR1 is DFQATT and CDR2 is SNEGSKA (reference sequence). This CDR3 is CSAFRVLGEKLFF. CDR3 in DNA: TGCAGTGCTTTCAGAGTTTTAGGAGAAAAACTGTTTTTT.

The chain joins TRBV18 to TRBJ1-1; 7 bases agree with TRBD1. J was trimmed by 3 bases and V by 2 bases; bases with no gene match: 0. CDR3 length: 13 residues. The germline V gene encodes CDR1 KGHSH and CDR2 LQKENI. The CDR3 DNA reads as TGTGCCAGCTCACCAGACAGGGACACTGAAGCTTTCTTT. It codes for CASSPDRDTEAFF.

The chain has TRBV5-8 and TRBJ1-5; D unclear. With 4 bases removed from V and 0 bases from J, the gap between germline ends came to 8 bases. This CDR3 spans 14 amino acids. From germline, CDR1 is SGHTS and CDR2 YDEGEE. DNA for the CDR3: TGTGCCAGCAGCCCGCGGGTTAGCAATCAGCCCCAGCATTTT. Protein: CASSPRVSNQPQHF.

This chain links TRBV7-9 with TRBJ2-5, with no clear D. The CDR3 sequence is 14 residues long. The germline CDR1 and CDR2 sequences are SEHNR and FQNEAQ (reference sequence). Trimming cost V 0 bases and J 4 bases, with 9 bases left between them. For the CDR3, the DNA is TGTGCCAGCAGCTTAGCCCCCCATACAGAGACCCAGTACTTC. It specifies CASSLAPHTETQYF.

This clonotype turned up a few times. The chain joins TRBV27 to TRBJ1-1; 8 nucleotides line up with TRBD1. The ends lost 5 bases at V and 2 bases at J; junction bases unmatched: 7. This CDR3 has 15 amino acids. Germline-derived CDR1 and CDR2 are MNHEY and SMNVEV (reference sequence). CDR3 sequence (DNA): TGTGCCAGCAGTCTACTCGGACAGGGAAACACTGAAGCTTTCTTT. This sequence encodes CASSLLGQGNTEAFF.

The rearrangement links TRBV2 to TRBJ1-1; no firm D call. Trimming pared 6 bases from V and 1 base from J, leaving 12 bases between. CDR1 and CDR2 (germline): SNHLY, FYNNEI. The CDR3 runs to 14 residues. CDR3 sequence (DNA): TGTGCCAGCAGCGACCGACCCGCGAACACTGAAGCTTTCTTT. It translates to CASSDRPANTEAFF.

The chain carries TRBV6-1 and TRBJ1-1; no clear D gene. This CDR3 is built from 13 residues. CDR1 is MNHNS and CDR2 is SASEGT in the germline V gene. V lost 7 bases and J 4 bases, leaving 13 bases between the germline ends. CDR3 coding DNA: TGTGCCAGCATCCTCCAGGAGGTCACTGAAGCTTTCTTT. It encodes CASILQEVTEAFF.

This chain uses TRBV6-1 with TRBJ1-5; possible D gene TRBD1, 5 bases. The CDR3 covers 14 residues. Trimming cost V 6 bases and J 4 bases, with 13 bases left between them. CDR1 and CDR2 (germline): MNHNS, SASEGT. This CDR3 is CASSPLSGNQPQHF. For the CDR3, the DNA is TGTGCCAGCAGCCCTTTGTCAGGGAATCAGCCCCAGCATTTT.

This clonotype is labeled as medium-sized. The V call is TRBV6-1, the J call TRBJ2-1, with a weak D call TRBD2 (7 bases). Germline CDR1 MNHNS, CDR2 SASEGT. Trimming cost V 8 bases and J 9 bases, with 17 bases left between them. CDR3 length equals 13 residues. This CDR3 is CASEGGGQVEQFF. The CDR3 nucleotides read TGTGCCAGCGAGGGGGGGGGTCAGGTTGAGCAGTTCTTC.